These 11 T cell receptor beta chains came from one sample sequenced in a study of T cells in Graves' hyperthyroidism and ophthalmopathy. The investigators amplified TCR beta CDR3 regions from RNA transcripts. HTBI primers were the set used in a first-round RT-PCR of the TCR CDR3. TCRdb used MiXCR to reprocess the multiplex PCR reads, holding one entry per CDR3 protein. The data show nearly 600,000 distinct CDR3 sequences, approximately 14% seen once. Material: blood. Every receptor here comes from a woman aged 18-29 years with Graves' ophthalmopathy.

This clonotype was counted at least ten times. The chain uses TRBV12-3 or TRBV12-4 and TRBJ2-2; D is perhaps TRBD1 (6 bases). The V and J ends lost 6 bases and 9 bases respectively, with 11 bases between them. The CDR3 consists of 12 residues. DNA for the CDR3: TGTGCCAGCAGCCAGGGGTTCCGGGAGCTGTTTTTT. Amino acid sequence: CASSQGFRELFF.

This clonotype has ten or more counts. The rearrangement links TRBV7-2 to TRBJ1-2, with D unresolved. The length of the CDR3 is 14 residues. V lost 3 bases and J 3 bases, leaving 11 bases between the germline ends. Per germline, CDR1 SGHTA and CDR2 FQGNSA. The CDR3 here is CASSLEWSDYGYTF. The DNA for the CDR3 is TGTGCCAGCAGCTTGGAGTGGTCAGACTATGGCTACACCTTC.

This clonotype was counted ten times or more. V is TRBV6-1 and J is TRBJ2-7, with TRBD1 identical over 9 bases. The CDR3 is made up of 12 amino acids. With V trimmed by 7 bases and J by 9 bases, 7 bases remained unmatched. Per the germline V gene, CDR1 is MNHNS and CDR2 is SASEGT. The CDR3 spells CASTAEDRGQYF. The CDR3, as DNA: TGTGCCAGCACCGCGGAGGACAGGGGGCAGTACTTC.

This clonotype appeared many times. The DNA for the CDR3 is TGTGCCAGCAGCCAAGCCCAGGGCGGGGACTATGGCTACACCTTC. It encodes CASSQAQGGDYGYTF. The chain employs TRBV4-2 and TRBJ1-2; D might be TRBD1 (5 bases). CDR1 is LGHNA and CDR2 is YNFKEQ in the germline V gene. V was clipped by 1 base and J by 3 bases, with 12 bases between them. This CDR3 comprises 15 residues.

This clonotype appeared a few times. This rearrangement joins TRBV7-9 to TRBJ2-7; perhaps TRBD2 as D (6 bases). Germline V gene data show CDR1 as SEHNR and CDR2 as FQNEAQ (reference sequence). CDR3 length equals 16 residues. Between the trimmed V and J ends, which lost 4 bases and 3 bases, there was a span of 19 bases. The CDR3 nucleotides are TGTGCCAGCAGCTCCGGACCCCGGGACTCGGACTACGAGCAGTACTTC. The encoded protein is CASSSGPRDSDYEQYF.

This clonotype was found a few times. CDR3 DNA: TGCGCCAGCAGCTTGGAAATGGCAGGCCCCAACATTCAGTACTTC. Amino acids: CASSLEMAGPNIQYF. The V gene is TRBV5-1, the J gene TRBJ2-4, with D unclear. CDR1 is SGHRS, CDR2 YFSETQ, per germline. V was pared by 0 bases and J by 7 bases, with 14 bases between. CDR3 length equals 15 residues. Full variable domain (rest looked up from reference TRBV5-1 and TRBJ2-4): KAGVTQTPRYLIKTRGQQVTLSCSPISGHRSVSWYQQTPGQGLQFLFEYFSETQRNKGNFPGRFSGRQFSNSRSEMNVSTLELGDSALYLCASSLEMAGPNIQYFGAGTRLSVL.

V and J are TRBV2 and TRBJ2-1; D is tentatively TRBD1 or TRBD2 (6 bases each). There are 13 residues in the CDR3. Germline CDR1 is SNHLY and CDR2 is FYNNEI. The V gene lost 2 bases and the J gene lost 15 bases, with 17 bases spanning the gap. CDR3 sequence reads: CASSERGTTRGFF. DNA for the CDR3: TGTGCCAGCAGTGAACGGGGGACCACCAGGGGGTTCTTC.

The chain is built from TRBV30 and TRBJ1-1; D is perhaps TRBD1 (6 bases). In germline, CDR1 is GTSNPN, CDR2 SVGIG (reference sequence). The CDR3 has 13 residues. Trimming removed 4 bases from V and 7 bases from J, with 16 bases in between. CDR3 nucleotides: TGTGCCTGGACGGTCGGACAGTATTTTGAAGCTTTCTTT. Protein sequence: CAWTVGQYFEAFF.

This clonotype was observed many times. This chain uses TRBV7-2 with TRBJ2-2; D call uncertain. Germline CDR1 is SGHTA and CDR2 is FQGNSA. The CDR3 extends over 17 amino acids. Trimming removed 5 bases at V and 0 bases at J, with 16 bases between. The CDR3 nucleotides are TGTGCCAGCAGCCCCTCAGGCCTACCAGCGAACACCGGGGAGCTGTTTTTT. Its translation is CASSPSGLPANTGELFF.

This clonotype was counted a few times. The genes are TRBV6-1 and TRBJ2-3, with TRBD1 as a possible D gene (6 bases). This CDR3 contains 15 residues. Trimming removed 6 bases at V and 2 bases at J, with 15 bases between. Germline V gene data show CDR1 as MNHNS and CDR2 as SASEGT. CDR3 DNA: TGTGCCAGCAGGGGTCCCGGGACACACACAGATACGCAGTATTTT. Translation: CASRGPGTHTDTQYF.

This clonotype came up a few times. The chain has TRBV5-8 and TRBJ2-3, with 9 bases matching TRBD2. This CDR3 is 17 amino acids long. Germline V gene data show CDR1 as SGHTS and CDR2 as YDEGEE. V lost 0 bases and J lost 2; bases outside the gene matches: 7. CDR3 loop: CASSLEARTSVTDTQYF. In DNA form, the CDR3 reads TGTGCCAGCAGCTTGGAGGCCAGGACTAGCGTCACAGATACGCAGTATTTT.